This T cell receptor (beta chain) was recovered during a study of T cells in women clearing cervical HPV infection. Sequencing used immunoSEQ multiplex PCR; TCRdb keeps in-frame clones, though not all of them. The sample features 25,000 to 35,000 clones, with roughly 3.9% in its top ten. V dropped 6 bases and J dropped 0 bases, with 5 bases sitting between them. The CDR3 consists of 12 residues. Germline lookup yields CDR1 MNHEY and CDR2 SVGEGT. Each participant carried one incident cervical HPV16 infection only. HPV was found by MY09/MY11 PCR and dot-blot genotyping. As to this clone: The read stops 3 residues short of the end of the CDR3; the missing end is completed from the germline J gene.

This clonotype was obtained from a woman aged 18-70 years with a cervical HPV16 infection that either progressed to CIN3+ or cleared (not recorded which). V is TRBV6-2 or TRBV6-3 and J is TRBJ1-1; D is unclear. The sequenced material came from blood buffy coat. CDR3 protein: CASRSLNTEAFF. Partial CDR3 DNA: TGTGCCAGCAGATCCTTGAACACTGAA.